Listed below are T cell receptor beta chains from one sample, sequenced in a study of blood T cell repertoires in COVID-19. Profiling relied on immunoSEQ multiplex PCR, and the TCRdb table lists in-frame clones only, not all of them. Of tens of thousands of clones listed, approximately 88% are singletons. Sequenced material: peripheral blood. These receptors came from a man at least 80 years old with active or convalescent COVID-19. The CDR3 runs from the conserved cysteine through the conserved F or W.

j_call,v_call,cdr3_aa
TRBJ1-1,TRBV5-1,CASSLRGIPALNTEAFF
TRBJ2-7,TRBV4-3,CASSQNRVTRSYEQYF
TRBJ2-2,TRBV7-9,CASSPGLAVGTTGELFF
TRBJ2-3,TRBV6-2/TRBV6-3,CASSFGSGGDTQYF
TRBJ1-5,TRBV7-6,CASSLGPPDSQNQPQHF
TRBJ2-1,TRBV5-5,CASSLGTRDNEQFF
TRBJ1-2,TRBV29-1,CSVEPPGQGVGGYTF
TRBJ2-1,TRBV18,CASSPQGQVPNEQFF
TRBJ1-2,TRBV7-9,CASTLATGLGYTF
TRBJ2-3,TRBV4-3,CASSGRLAGIIPTSTDTQYF
TRBJ2-7,TRBV6-5,CASSLETGGYEQYF
TRBJ1-1,TRBV19,CASSIVVGQGQNTEAFF
TRBJ2-2,TRBV7-9,CASSSSTLAGLNTGELFF
TRBJ2-5,TRBV30,CAWRRRTGLGETQYF
TRBJ2-1,TRBV4-1,CASSQVRATSGRVIYNEQFF